This T cell receptor (beta chain) originates from a study of hypomethylating agent response in myelodysplastic syndrome. Some clones are missing from TCRdb's copy, which holds only in-frame ones; the method was immunoSEQ multiplex PCR. Altogether several thousand clones are present, roughly 87% being singletons, with the ten largest covering 15% to 20%. The germline V gene has CDR1 MGHRA and CDR2 YSYEKL. The CDR3 extends over 15 amino acids. With 3 bases removed from V and 2 bases from J, the gap between germline ends came to 14 bases. The chain combines TRBV4-1 with TRBJ2-7; D may be TRBD2 (6 bases). The receptor was derived from a human donor with myelodysplastic syndrome. The sample here was bone marrow, taken before or after starting hypomethylating agent treatment for myelodysplastic syndrome (not recorded which). The CDR3 region has the DNA TGCGCCAGCAGCCAGTACCTCGGGGGTACCTACGAGCAGTACTTC. Protein product: CASSQYLGGTYEQYF.